These T cell receptor beta chains were read from a single sample in a study of Ad26.COV2.S vaccination and SARS-CoV-2 variants. Repertoires were generated with immunoSEQ multiplex PCR, while TCRdb's copy carries only in-frame clones and drops some. The sample has more than 300,000 clones, around 84% seen once; the top ten hold around 1.9%. The input for sequencing was peripheral blood, taken in a trial of Ad26.COV2.S vaccine versus placebo. These receptors were obtained from a person between 18 and 59 years old who received the Ad26.COV2.S COVID-19 vaccine or a placebo. Both conserved end residues are part of each CDR3. The D gene is left open where the match is weak. Size is omitted from some rows. Given values are once, few, many or a class for expanded clones.

v_call	j_call	d_call	clone_size	cdr3_nt	cdr3_aa
TRBV7-8	TRBJ1-5	NA	NA	TGTGCCAGCAGCTTAGCAGTCGGGGTTGGTCAGCCCCAGCATTTT	CASSLAVGVGQPQHF
TRBV30	TRBJ2-5	NA	NA	TGTGCCTGGAATCGACTAACTCAAGAGACCCAGTACTTC	CAWNRLTQETQYF
TRBV29-1	TRBJ1-2	NA	NA	TGCAGCGGAGGACAGTTTGGTTATGGCTACACCTTC	CSGGQFGYGYTF
TRBV15	TRBJ2-1	TRBD2	NA	TGTGCCACCAGCAGAGGTACTGGCGGGGGCTACAATGAGCAGTTCTTC	CATSRGTGGGYNEQFF
TRBV5-4	TRBJ1-2	NA	NA	TGTGCCAGCAGCTTTAATGGGATTCCTAACTATGGCTACACCTTC	CASSFNGIPNYGYTF
TRBV19	TRBJ1-2	NA	NA	TGTGCCAGTACCTCATGGGGCGTCAGCCAGAACTATGGCTACACCTTC	CASTSWGVSQNYGYTF
TRBV12-3/TRBV12-4	TRBJ2-7	TRBD1	NA	TGTGCCAGCAGCGGACAGGTCTCCTACGAGCAGTACTTC	CASSGQVSYEQYF
TRBV11-2	TRBJ1-5	TRBD1	NA	TGTGCCAGCAGCCCTACCGGGACAGAGAATCAGCCCCAGCATTTT	CASSPTGTENQPQHF
TRBV5-5	TRBJ1-1	NA	NA	TGTGCCAGCAGCTTGGGGGGGAACACTGAAGCTTTCTTT	CASSLGGNTEAFF
TRBV2	TRBJ1-1	NA	once	TGTGCCAGCACGGACCCGGGGGCCGGGAACACTGAAGCTTTCTTT	CASTDPGAGNTEAFF
TRBV4-2	TRBJ1-1	NA	NA	TGTGCCAGCAGCCCGGACATTCGGGCGGCTGAAGCTTTCTTT	CASSPDIRAAEAFF
TRBV27	TRBJ1-5	NA	NA	TGTGCCAGCAGTCGGGTGGGGGGCAATAGAAGCAATCAGCCCCAGCATTTT	CASSRVGGNRSNQPQHF
TRBV5-6	TRBJ1-5	NA	NA	TGTGCCAGCAGCTTGGATAGTAGCAATCAGCCCCAGCATTTT	CASSLDSSNQPQHF
TRBV7-3	TRBJ2-6	NA	NA	TGTGCCAGCAGCTTATTGACTGGGGCCAACGTCCTGACTTTC	CASSLLTGANVLTF
TRBV7-8	TRBJ1-2	NA	NA	TGTGCCAGCAGCTTAGCCGGGAATAGGGGCTCGAGCGGCTACACCTTC	CASSLAGNRGSSGYTF
TRBV5-5	TRBJ1-5	NA	NA	TGTGCCAGCAGCTTTCGGGGAGACTTCAATCAGCCCCAGCATTTT	CASSFRGDFNQPQHF
TRBV5-1	TRBJ2-6	NA	NA	TGCGCCAGCTTCACGGAGCCTGGCTCTGGGGCCAACGTCCTGACTTTC	CASFTEPGSGANVLTF
TRBV6-2/TRBV6-3	TRBJ1-2	TRBD1	NA	TGTGCCAGCAGTAACACTCCACTGCGGGGACAGGGGACGATCTATGGCTACACCTTC	CASSNTPLRGQGTIYGYTF
TRBV3-1/TRBV3-2	TRBJ2-3	TRBD2	once	TGTGCCAGCAGCCAGGACCGCCCCGGGACTACCAATCTGTATTTT	CASSQDRPGTTNLYF
TRBV6-5	TRBJ1-6	NA	NA	TGTGCCAGCAATAGAGGAATGCTTGATAATTCACCCCTCCACTTT	CASNRGMLDNSPLHF
TRBV2	TRBJ2-7	NA	NA	TGTGCCAGCAGTGAAGCTAATCCCGAGCAGTACTTC	CASSEANPEQYF
TRBV29-1	TRBJ2-2	NA	few	TGCAGCGTTGACACGGGGTCCGGGGAGCTGTTTTTT	CSVDTGSGELFF
TRBV7-9	TRBJ1-3	TRBD1	NA	TGTGCCAGCAGCACCTGGGATACCGGGACAGGGGAAAACACCATATATTTT	CASSTWDTGTGENTIYF
TRBV10-2	TRBJ2-1	TRBD2	NA	TGCGCCAGCACCGGTCGACTAGCGGGGATCAATGAGCAGTTCTTC	CASTGRLAGINEQFF
TRBV5-6	TRBJ1-1	NA	NA	TGTGCCAGCAGCCATCGGACGGCGGTCGGTGAAGCTTTCTTT	CASSHRTAVGEAFF
TRBV27	TRBJ1-4	NA	NA	TGTGCCAGCAGTTTGAAGTCCAAAGGTGAAAAACTGTTTTTT	CASSLKSKGEKLFF
TRBV9	TRBJ1-6	NA	NA	TGTGCCAGCAGCGTAGAAAGGGAATCACCCCTCCACTTT	CASSVERESPLHF
TRBV12-3/TRBV12-4	TRBJ1-2	NA	once	TGTGCCAGCAGTCGTCGGGTAACCCACTTCTACACCTTC	CASSRRVTHFYTF